This T cell receptor beta chain comes out of a study of shared clonotypes between healthy human individuals. The table came from immunoSEQ multiplex PCR; TCRdb's copy has only in-frame clones and leaves some out. Among about 1 million clones, around 75% were seen once, and the ten largest hold nearly 1.5%. The CDR3 loop spans 13 amino acids. Per germline, CDR1 SGHTA and CDR2 FQGNSA. Trimming pared 1 base from V and 8 bases from J, leaving 11 bases between. V gene TRBV7-2 combines with J gene TRBJ1-1; TRBD1 might be the D (5 bases). The origin of this receptor is a man younger than 35 in good health. The sequencing input was memory CD4+ T cells sorted from blood. As to subset: CD45RA-negative fraction. The CDR3: CASSLGGSSEAFF. For the CDR3, the DNA is TGTGCCAGCAGCTTAGGGGGGAGCTCCGAAGCTTTCTTT.